Below are 8 T cell receptor beta chains sequenced from a single sample in a study of blood T cell repertoires in COVID-19. TCRdb keeps only in-frame clones here, not all; method: immunoSEQ multiplex PCR. The data hold roughly 500,000 clones, with over 75% observed a single time. Sequenced sample: PBMCs or T cells enriched from blood (not recorded which). Receptors originate from a woman in her 40s who had recovered from COVID-19.

This rearrangement joins TRBV30 to TRBJ2-1; TRBD1 aligns across 8 bases. The CDR3 is made up of 14 amino acids. Germline loops: CDR1 GTSNPN, CDR2 SVGIG (reference sequence). J lost 6 bases, V lost 4 bases, and 8 bases had no gene match. The CDR3 DNA follows: TGTGCCTGGACCCGGACAGGGCTAGGCAATGAGCAGTTCTTC. This gives the protein CAWTRTGLGNEQFF.

The chain joins TRBV5-1 to TRBJ2-7, with D unresolved. Trimming stripped 4 bases from V and 2 bases from J, with 7 bases between. Germline values: CDR1 SGHRS, CDR2 YFSETQ. This CDR3 comprises 12 residues. CDR3 protein: CASSAEPYEQYF. The CDR3 DNA sequence: TGCGCCAGCAGCGCGGAGCCCTACGAGCAGTACTTC.

The chain uses TRBV5-1 and TRBJ1-2, with D possibly matching TRBD1 (5 bases). Germline V gene sequence: CDR1 SGHRS, CDR2 YFSETQ. With 0 bases removed from V and 7 bases from J, the gap between germline ends came to 16 bases. The CDR3 has 15 amino acids. This CDR3 is CASSLEKGRFTGYTF. The CDR3 DNA is TGCGCCAGCAGCTTGGAAAAGGGGCGATTCACTGGCTACACCTTC. The full variable domain, completed using reference TRBV5-1 and TRBJ1-2, is KAGVTQTPRYLIKTRGQQVTLSCSPISGHRSVSWYQQTPGQGLQFLFEYFSETQRNKGNFPGRFSGRQFSNSRSEMNVSTLELGDSALYLCASSLEKGRFTGYTFGSGTRLTVV.

This clone was recorded only once. The chain recombines TRBV4-1 with TRBJ2-5; 8 nucleotides agree with TRBD1. CDR3 length: 14 amino acids. V dropped 6 bases and J dropped 5; count of bases not matched to a gene: 8. Germline lookup yields CDR1 MGHRA and CDR2 YSYEKL. The DNA of the CDR3 is TGCGCCAGCAGGGAAGGACAGGGAACGGAGACCCAGTACTTC. Translating gives CASREGQGTETQYF.

The chain links TRBV20-1 to TRBJ2-5; 8 bases are shared with TRBD2. The CDR3 extends over 14 amino acids. With 3 bases clipped from V and 3 bases from J, the junction kept 6 bases outside the gene matches. From germline, CDR1 is DFQATT and CDR2 SNEGSKA (reference sequence). CDR3 sequence: CSASPGGIEETQYF. CDR3 coding DNA: TGCAGTGCTAGTCCGGGAGGGATAGAAGAGACCCAGTACTTC.

The chain is built from TRBV5-1 and TRBJ1-5; D not certain. CDR1 SGHRS and CDR2 YFSETQ come from the germline V gene. The CDR3 has 16 amino acids. The V and J ends lost 1 base and 7 bases respectively, with 18 bases between them. CDR3 coding DNA: TGCGCCAGCAGCTTGAGGAGGGAGCGAAATGGGCAGCCCCAGCATTTT. It codes for CASSLRRERNGQPQHF.

The rearrangement joins TRBV28 to TRBJ2-5, with D possibly matching TRBD1 (6 bases). This CDR3 has 13 residues. Germline V gives CDR1 MDHEN, CDR2 SYDVKM. The germline V and J ends were trimmed by 11 bases and 4 bases, with 17 bases remaining between them. This CDR3 is CALLDDRTETQYF. The CDR3 coding sequence is TGTGCCCTGTTGGACGACAGGACAGAGACCCAGTACTTC.

This clone was found a few times. The V gene is TRBV7-6, the J gene TRBJ1-2, with a possible D match to TRBD1 (5 bases). The germline CDR1 and CDR2 sequences are SGHVS and FNYEAQ. V lost 1 base and J 5 bases, leaving 14 bases between the germline ends. This CDR3 has 15 residues. The CDR3 DNA reads TGTGCCAGCAGCTTAGAACGCCAGGGTCTATATGGCTACACCTTC. Residues: CASSLERQGLYGYTF.